This section outlines one T cell receptor beta chain sequence together with its context. This specimen comes from a study of blood T cell repertoires in COVID-19. As for the study in general: Sources were T cells, B-cell-depleted T cells, or PBMCs; the material itself was cDNA or gDNA.

The V and J ends lost 4 bases and 1 base, in that order; junction bases with no gene match: 6. From germline, CDR1 is MNHEY and CDR2 SMNVEV (reference sequence). The CDR3 totals 15 residues. Sequencing was performed with immunoSEQ multiplex PCR; in TCRdb, only in-frame clones are kept and a portion is missing. The sample has around 320,000 clones, 87% seen once. The V call is TRBV27, the J call TRBJ2-5, with 7 bases matching TRBD2. The TCR was taken from a man aged 18 to 29 with active or convalescent COVID-19. The specimen sequenced was peripheral blood. For the CDR3, the DNA is TGTGCCAGCAGTTCACTCCTAGCGGTCCAAGAGACCCAGTACTTC. Translating gives CASSSLLAVQETQYF.